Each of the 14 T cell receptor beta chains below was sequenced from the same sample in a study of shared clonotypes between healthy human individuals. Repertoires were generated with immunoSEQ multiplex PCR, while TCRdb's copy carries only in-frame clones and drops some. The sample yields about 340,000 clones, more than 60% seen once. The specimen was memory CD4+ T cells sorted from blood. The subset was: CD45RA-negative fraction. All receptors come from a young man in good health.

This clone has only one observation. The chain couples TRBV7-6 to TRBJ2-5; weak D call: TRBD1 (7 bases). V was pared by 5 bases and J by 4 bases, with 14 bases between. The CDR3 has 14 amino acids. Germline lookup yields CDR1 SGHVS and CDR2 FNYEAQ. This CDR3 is CASSPRQGLETQYF. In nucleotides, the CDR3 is TGTGCCAGCAGCCCTCGACAGGGACTAGAGACCCAGTACTTC.

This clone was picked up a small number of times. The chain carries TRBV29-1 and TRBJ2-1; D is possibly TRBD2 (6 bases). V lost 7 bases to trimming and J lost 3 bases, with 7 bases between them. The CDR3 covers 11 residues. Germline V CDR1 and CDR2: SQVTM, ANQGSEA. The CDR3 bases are TGCAGCGGCGGGAACTACAATGAGCAGTTCTTC. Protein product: CSGGNYNEQFF.

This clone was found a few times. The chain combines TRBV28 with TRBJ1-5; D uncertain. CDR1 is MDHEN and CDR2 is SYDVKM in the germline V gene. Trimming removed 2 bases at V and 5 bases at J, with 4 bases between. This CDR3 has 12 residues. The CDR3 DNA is TGTGCCAGCAGTTTAATCCATCAGCCCCAGCATTTT. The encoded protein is CASSLIHQPQHF.

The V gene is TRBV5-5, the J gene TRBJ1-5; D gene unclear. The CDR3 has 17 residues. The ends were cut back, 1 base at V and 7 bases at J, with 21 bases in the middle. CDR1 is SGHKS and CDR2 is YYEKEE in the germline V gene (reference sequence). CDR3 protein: CASSLTAIFGVDQPQHF. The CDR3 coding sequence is TGTGCCAGCAGCTTGACCGCTATATTTGGGGTTGACCAGCCCCAGCATTTT.

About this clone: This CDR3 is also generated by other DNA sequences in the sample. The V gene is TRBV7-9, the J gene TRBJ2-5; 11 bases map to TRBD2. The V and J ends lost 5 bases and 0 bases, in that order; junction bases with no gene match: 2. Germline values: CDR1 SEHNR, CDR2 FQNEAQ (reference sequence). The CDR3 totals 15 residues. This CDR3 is CASSLGLADQETQYF. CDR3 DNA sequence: TGTGCCAGCAGCCTGGGACTAGCGGACCAAGAGACCCAGTACTTC.

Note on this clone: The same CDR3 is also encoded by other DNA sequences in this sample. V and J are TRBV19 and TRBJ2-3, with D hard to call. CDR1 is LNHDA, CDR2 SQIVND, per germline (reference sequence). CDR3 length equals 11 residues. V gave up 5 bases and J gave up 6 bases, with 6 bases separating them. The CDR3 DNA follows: TGTGCCAGTAGTCGGTGGGATACGCAGTATTTT. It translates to CASSRWDTQYF.

This CDR3 reads CASSLDPGRLTSGNTIYF. The CDR3 nucleotides read TGCGCCAGCAGCTTAGATCCGGGACGGCTGACCTCTGGAAACACCATATATTTT. V and J are TRBV5-1 and TRBJ1-3, with D perhaps TRBD1 (5 bases). V was pared by 2 bases and J by 0 bases, with 18 bases between. The length of the CDR3 is 18 residues. In germline, CDR1 is SGHRS, CDR2 YFSETQ.

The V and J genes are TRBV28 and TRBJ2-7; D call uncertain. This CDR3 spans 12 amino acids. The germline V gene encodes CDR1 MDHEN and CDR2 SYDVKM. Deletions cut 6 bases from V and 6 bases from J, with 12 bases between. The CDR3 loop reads CASSKLMSEQYF. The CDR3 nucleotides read TGTGCCAGCAGCAAATTGATGAGCGAGCAGTACTTC.

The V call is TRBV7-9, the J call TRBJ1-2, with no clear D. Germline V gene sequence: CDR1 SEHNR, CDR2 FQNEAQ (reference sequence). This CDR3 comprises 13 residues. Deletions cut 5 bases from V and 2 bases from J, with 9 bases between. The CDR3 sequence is CASSPDTNYGYTF. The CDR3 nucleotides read TGTGCCAGCAGCCCGGATACCAACTATGGCTACACCTTC.

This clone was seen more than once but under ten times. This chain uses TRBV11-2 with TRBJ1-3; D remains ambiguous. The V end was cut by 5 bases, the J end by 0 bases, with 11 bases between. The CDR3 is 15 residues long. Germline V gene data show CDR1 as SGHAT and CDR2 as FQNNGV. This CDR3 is CASSRDGFSGNTIYF. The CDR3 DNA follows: TGTGCCAGCAGCCGAGACGGATTCTCTGGAAACACCATATATTTT.

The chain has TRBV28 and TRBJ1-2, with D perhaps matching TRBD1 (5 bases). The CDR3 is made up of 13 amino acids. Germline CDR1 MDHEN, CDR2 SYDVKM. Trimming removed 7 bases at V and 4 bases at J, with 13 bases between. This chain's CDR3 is CASMFRASYGYTF. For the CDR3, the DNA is TGTGCCAGCATGTTCAGGGCCTCCTATGGCTACACCTTC.

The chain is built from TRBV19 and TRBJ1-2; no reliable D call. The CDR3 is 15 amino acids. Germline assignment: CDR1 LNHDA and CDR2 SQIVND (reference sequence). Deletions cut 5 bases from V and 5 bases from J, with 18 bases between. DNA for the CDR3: TGTGCCAGTAGTTCAGCCCACCACCTTGAATATGGCTACACCTTC. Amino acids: CASSSAHHLEYGYTF.

The CDR3 region is CASSDPPPDTQYF. CDR3 sequence (DNA): TGTGCCAGCAGTGACCCTCCCCCAGATACGCAGTATTTT. The chain employs TRBV25-1 and TRBJ2-3; D remains unclear. Germline V CDR1 and CDR2: MGHDK, SYGVNS. V was pared by 3 bases and J by 4 bases, with 8 bases between. The CDR3 is 13 amino acids. Looking up the rest from reference TRBV25-1 and TRBJ2-3 gives the full variable domain: EADIYQTPRYLVIGTGKKITLECSQTMGHDKMYWYQQDPGMELHLIHYSYGVNSTEKGDLSSESTVSRIRTEHFPLTLESARPSHTSQYLCASSDPPPDTQYFGPGTRLTVL.

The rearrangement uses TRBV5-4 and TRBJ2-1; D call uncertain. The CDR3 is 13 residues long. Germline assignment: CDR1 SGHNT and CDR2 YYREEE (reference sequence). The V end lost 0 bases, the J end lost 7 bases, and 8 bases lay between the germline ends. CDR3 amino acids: CASSLAQSNEQFF. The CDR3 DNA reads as TGTGCCAGCAGCTTGGCGCAGAGTAATGAGCAGTTCTTC.